The 25 T cell receptor beta chains reported below all come from one sample, sequenced in a study of cytomegalovirus exposure and HLA in healthy donors (TCRdb year 2017). The library was produced with the immunoSEQ multiplex PCR assay. TCRdb re-hosts the immuneACCESS table, in-frame sequences only. Its copies lack some clones; in the studies checked, an unresolved V gene accounts for under half of them, and the cause for the rest is not known. The sample data list 300,000 to 400,000 clones, and 88% of these were observed just once. The top ten constitute around 0.88% of the sample. The sample was PBMCs. The receptors were sampled from a man aged 25 to 45 in good health and CMV-seronegative.

The CDR3 loop is CASSSPRAGGWDTEAFF. CDR3 DNA sequence: TGTGCCAGCAGCTCCCCGAGGGCAGGGGGTTGGGACACTGAAGCTTTCTTT. This sequence joins TRBV11-2 and TRBJ1-1, with 7 bases aligning to TRBD1. There are 17 residues in the CDR3. Germline trimming cut 4 bases from V and 3 bases from J; bases unmatched to any gene: 14. The germline V gene encodes CDR1 SGHAT and CDR2 FQNNGV.

A remark on this clone: At one end, the junction sequence differs from germline, possibly due to a read error. V and J are TRBV4-1 and TRBJ1-1; TRBD1 aligns across 9 bases. Looked up from germline, CDR1 is MGHRA and CDR2 is YSYEKL. The CDR3 runs 15 residues. The CDR3 spells CASSHRTGENPEAFF. The CDR3 bases are TGCGCCAGCAGCCACCGGACAGGGGAGAACCCTGAAGCTTTCTTT.

CDR3: CASSLVRGTTNEKLFF. The CDR3 bases are TGTGCCAGCAGCTTAGTAAGGGGGACGACTAATGAAAAACTGTTTTTT. This chain uses TRBV7-9 with TRBJ1-4; D perhaps matches TRBD1 (6 bases). The CDR3 runs 16 residues. The germline CDR1 and CDR2 sequences are SEHNR and FQNEAQ (reference sequence). The V end was cut by 1 base, the J end by 2 bases, with 11 bases between.

The rearrangement links TRBV6-5 to TRBJ2-7; 7 nucleotides agree with TRBD2. The CDR3 sequence is 15 residues long. Germline V CDR1 and CDR2: MNHEY, SVGAGI. With 0 bases clipped from V and 7 bases from J, the junction kept 9 bases outside the gene matches. CDR3 residues: CASSYSSGAIGEQYF. The DNA of the CDR3 is TGTGCCAGCAGTTACTCGAGCGGGGCGATAGGGGAGCAGTACTTC.

The gene calls are TRBV7-8 and TRBJ2-3; 9 bases are a match to TRBD1. Trimming removed 2 bases from V and 3 bases from J; junction bases left unmatched: 6. Germline V gives CDR1 SGHVS, CDR2 FQNEAQ. CDR3 length: 16 residues. DNA of the CDR3: TGTGCCAGCAGCTTACCACAGGGGGCGAGGACAGATACGCAGTATTTT. The encoded protein is CASSLPQGARTDTQYF.

The CDR3 is CASRRVGQGWWYEQYF. The CDR3 region has the DNA TGTGCCAGCAGGAGGGTCGGACAGGGGTGGTGGTACGAGCAGTACTTC. V usage is TRBV25-1 and J usage is TRBJ2-7; 9 positions match TRBD1. The CDR3 runs 16 residues. In germline, CDR1 is MGHDK, CDR2 SYGVNS. Germline trimming cut 6 bases from V and 4 bases from J; bases unmatched to any gene: 13.

The table lists this clone with a count of one. The rearrangement joins TRBV7-9 to TRBJ1-5, with no clear D. Deletions cut 8 bases from V and 4 bases from J, with 9 bases between. The CDR3 covers 12 residues. CDR1 and CDR2 from the germline V gene are SEHNR and FQNEAQ (reference sequence). The DNA of the CDR3 is TGTGCCAGCTCGAGGAAAAATCAGCCCCAGCATTTT. As protein: CASSRKNQPQHF. Full variable domain (outside the CDR3, taken from reference TRBV7-9 and TRBJ1-5): DTGVSQNPRHKITKRGQNVTFRCDPISEHNRLYWYRQTLGQGPEFLTYFQNEAQLEKSRLLSDRFSAERPKGSFSTLEIQRTEQGDSAMYLCASSRKNQPQHFGDGTRLSIL.

This rearrangement joins TRBV7-9 to TRBJ1-1; TRBD1 is a possible D gene (5 bases). The V end lost 5 bases, the J end lost 3 bases, and 10 bases lay between the germline ends. The CDR3 consists of 13 residues. Germline CDR1 reads SEHNR; CDR2 reads FQNEAQ (reference sequence). Here the CDR3 reads CASSLGQYTEAFF. CDR3 DNA sequence: TGTGCCAGCAGCCTGGGGCAGTACACTGAAGCTTTCTTT.

This clone was recorded once. V and J are TRBV13 and TRBJ2-3, with 13 nucleotides matching TRBD2. CDR3 length equals 15 residues. CDR1 is PRHDT and CDR2 is FYEKMQ in the germline V gene (reference sequence). V lost 10 bases and J lost 3; bases outside the gene matches: 7. DNA of the CDR3: TGTGCCACCGGGACTAGCGGGGCTTGGACAGATACGCAGTATTTT. Amino acid sequence: CATGTSGAWTDTQYF.

V usage is TRBV7-2 and J usage is TRBJ2-5; D ambiguous. The germline V gene has CDR1 SGHTA and CDR2 FQGNSA. The CDR3 spans 14 residues. The V gene lost 2 bases and the J gene lost 5 bases, with 12 bases spanning the gap. The CDR3 loop reads CASSLSFGWETQYF. In nucleotides, the CDR3 is TGTGCCAGCAGCTTATCGTTCGGTTGGGAGACCCAGTACTTC.

This clone has just a few counts. This rearrangement joins TRBV7-2 to TRBJ1-5; a weak D match, TRBD1 (6 bases). Germline V gene lookup returns CDR1 SGHTA and CDR2 FQGNSA. The CDR3 has 18 amino acids. V lost 1 base and J 2 bases, leaving 18 bases between the germline ends. The CDR3 DNA is TGTGCCAGCAGCTTAGGAAGGGTCACAGGGTCGGGCAATCAGCCCCAGCATTTT. Protein sequence: CASSLGRVTGSGNQPQHF.

This chain connects TRBV7-9 to TRBJ2-1; 12 bases align to TRBD2. After removal of 5 bases from V and 13 bases from J, the junction contained 6 bases not matched to a gene. Germline CDR1 SEHNR, CDR2 FQNEAQ (reference sequence). The CDR3 has 13 residues. CDR3 sequence: CASSERTSGEQFF. The CDR3 region has the DNA TGTGCCAGCAGCGAAAGGACTAGCGGGGAACAGTTCTTC.

This clone was found a few times. The chain has TRBV11-2 and TRBJ1-5; no definite D call. V dropped 0 bases and J dropped 4 bases, with 7 bases sitting between them. This CDR3 is 14 amino acids long. The germline gives CDR1 SGHAT, CDR2 FQNNGV. CDR3 DNA: TGTGCCAGCAGCTTAGAGAGGGATAATCAGCCCCAGCATTTT. Encoded protein: CASSLERDNQPQHF.

This chain links TRBV9 with TRBJ2-4; D is perhaps TRBD1 (5 bases). The length of the CDR3 is 14 residues. Germline-derived CDR1 and CDR2 are SGDLS and YYNGEE. The V end was cut by 0 bases, the J end by 6 bases, with 10 bases between. The CDR3 is CASSVGREGNIQYF. As DNA, the CDR3 is TGTGCCAGCAGCGTAGGCAGGGAAGGAAACATTCAGTACTTC.

The chain uses TRBV5-1 and TRBJ2-1, with D possibly matching TRBD2 (5 bases). V lost 6 bases and J 0 bases, leaving 16 bases between the germline ends. The CDR3 runs 16 residues. The germline V gene encodes CDR1 SGHRS and CDR2 YFSETQ. The CDR3 nucleotides are TGCGCCAGCACCCCCCCGCCAGGAGGCTCCTACAATGAGCAGTTCTTC. Amino acid sequence: CASTPPPGGSYNEQFF. The entire variable domain, with the rest obtained from reference TRBV5-1 and TRBJ2-1, is as follows: KAGVTQTPRYLIKTRGQQVTLSCSPISGHRSVSWYQQTPGQGLQFLFEYFSETQRNKGNFPGRFSGRQFSNSRSEMNVSTLELGDSALYLCASTPPPGGSYNEQFFGPGTRLTVL.

The chain is built from TRBV10-3 and TRBJ2-1, with D possibly being TRBD1 (6 bases). The V and J ends lost 6 bases and 6 bases respectively, with 18 bases between them. Germline values: CDR1 ENHRY, CDR2 SYGVKD. This CDR3 has 15 amino acids. The CDR3 loop reads CAISQSAGAANEQFF. The CDR3 bases are TGTGCCATCAGCCAGAGCGCAGGGGCGGCCAATGAGCAGTTCTTC.

The chain has TRBV27 and TRBJ2-6; no firm D call. The ends were cut back, 4 bases at V and 0 bases at J, with 10 bases in the middle. The CDR3 covers 16 residues. Germline loops: CDR1 MNHEY, CDR2 SMNVEV (reference sequence). The CDR3 loop is CASSYSFNSGANVLTF. Here the CDR3 DNA reads TGTGCCAGCAGTTACTCGTTCAACTCTGGGGCCAACGTCCTGACTTTC.

The CDR3 loop is CASSPLGQIPGGEQYF. CDR3 sequence (DNA): TGCGCCAGCAGCCCTTTGGGACAGATCCCTGGGGGCGAGCAGTACTTC. The rearrangement joins TRBV4-1 to TRBJ2-7; 7 nucleotides line up with TRBD1. After removal of 4 bases from V and 6 bases from J, the junction contained 15 bases not matched to a gene. Germline V gene lookup returns CDR1 MGHRA and CDR2 YSYEKL. There are 16 residues in the CDR3.

The gene calls are TRBV5-5 and TRBJ2-1; D might be TRBD2 (5 bases). CDR1 and CDR2 (germline): SGHKS, YYEKEE (reference sequence). The germline V and J ends were trimmed by 3 bases and 10 bases, with 8 bases remaining between them. The length of the CDR3 is 11 residues. In DNA, the CDR3 is TGTGCCAGCAGCTACAGCGGAGAGCAGTTCTTC. Encoded protein: CASSYSGEQFF.

V and J are TRBV5-1 and TRBJ1-1; 10 bases align to TRBD1. V was pared by 4 bases and J by 0 bases, with 9 bases of the junction left unmatched. Per the germline V gene, CDR1 is SGHRS and CDR2 is YFSETQ. The CDR3 sequence is 17 residues long. This CDR3 reads CASSIGQGVRMNTEAFF. In DNA, the CDR3 is TGCGCCAGCAGCATCGGACAGGGGGTGCGCATGAACACTGAAGCTTTCTTT.

V usage is TRBV5-1 and J usage is TRBJ2-1, with 9 bases fitting TRBD1. With 2 bases clipped from V and 5 bases from J, the junction kept 2 bases outside the gene matches. Per germline, CDR1 SGHRS and CDR2 YFSETQ. The CDR3 sequence is 14 residues long. The CDR3 DNA reads as TGCGCCAGCAGCTTTGGGACAGGGCACAATGAGCAGTTCTTC. Translation: CASSFGTGHNEQFF.

The rearrangement uses TRBV19 and TRBJ1-6; D is unclear. The length of the CDR3 is 16 residues. Trimming left V 6 bases short and J 0 bases short, with 12 bases between. Germline values: CDR1 LNHDA, CDR2 SQIVND (reference sequence). In nucleotides, the CDR3 is TGTGCCAGTAGGCCCGCGTTGAGCTCCTATAATTCACCCCTCCACTTT. It codes for CASRPALSSYNSPLHF.

This clone appeared a single time. V and J are TRBV30 and TRBJ1-4, with 7 bases identical to TRBD1. CDR3 size: 14 residues. J gave up 14 bases and V 6 bases, and 18 bases lay outside the gene matches. Germline V gene sequence: CDR1 GTSNPN, CDR2 SVGIG (reference sequence). The CDR3 here is CACRRGTVTEGLFF. In nucleotides, the CDR3 is TGTGCCTGCCGAAGGGGGACAGTGACGGAGGGGCTGTTTTTT.

This clone was recorded a few times. The chain carries TRBV6-4 and TRBJ2-3, with 7 positions matching TRBD1. V lost 3 bases and J lost 0; bases outside the gene matches: 3. The germline gives CDR1 MRHNA, CDR2 SNTAGT. CDR3 length equals 15 residues. The CDR3 coding sequence is TGTGCCAGCAGTGAGGGACAGATAAGCACAGATACGCAGTATTTT. Its translation: CASSEGQISTDTQYF.

This rearrangement joins TRBV7-9 to TRBJ2-7, with TRBD2 as a possible D gene (5 bases). Germline CDR1 is SEHNR and CDR2 is FQNEAQ (reference sequence). This CDR3 is 13 amino acids long. The V and J ends lost 5 bases and 3 bases respectively, with 11 bases between them. CDR3 nucleotides: TGTGCCAGCAGCACCCTCGGGGACTACGAGCAGTACTTC. This translates into CASSTLGDYEQYF.